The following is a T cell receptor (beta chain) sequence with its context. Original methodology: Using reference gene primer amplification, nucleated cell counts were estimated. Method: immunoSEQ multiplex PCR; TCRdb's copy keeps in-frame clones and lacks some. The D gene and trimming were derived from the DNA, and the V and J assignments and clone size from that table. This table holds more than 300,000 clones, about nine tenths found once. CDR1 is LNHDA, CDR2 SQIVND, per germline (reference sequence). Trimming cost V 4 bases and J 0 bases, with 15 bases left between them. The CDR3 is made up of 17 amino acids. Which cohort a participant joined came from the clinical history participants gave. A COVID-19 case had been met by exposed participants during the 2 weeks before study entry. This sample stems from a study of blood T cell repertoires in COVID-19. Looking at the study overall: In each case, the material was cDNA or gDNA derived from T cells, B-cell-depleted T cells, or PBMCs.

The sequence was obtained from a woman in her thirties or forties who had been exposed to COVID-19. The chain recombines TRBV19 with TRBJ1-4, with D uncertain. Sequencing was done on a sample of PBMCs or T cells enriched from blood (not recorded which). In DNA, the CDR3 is TGTGCCAGTAGTACAGCGCAAAACCCTACAACTAATGAAAAACTGTTTTTT. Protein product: CASSTAQNPTTNEKLFF. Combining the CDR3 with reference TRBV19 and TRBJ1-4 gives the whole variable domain DGGITQSPKYLFRKEGQNVTLSCEQNLNHDAMYWYRQDPGQGLRLIYYSQIVNDFQKGDIAEGYSVSREKKESFPLTVTSAQKNPTAFYLCASSTAQNPTTNEKLFFGSGTQLSVL.